The T cell receptor (beta chain) under discussion was sequenced for a study of T cell changes during pregnancy in multiple sclerosis. This CDR3 region has 16 residues. The repertoire was sequenced with immunoSEQ multiplex PCR; TCRdb's copy has only in-frame clones and lacks some. This sample has around 100,000 clones, with just over 90% found just once. This receptor was identified in a female donor in good health, enrolled as a control in a pregnancy study. The gene calls are TRBV21-1 and TRBJ2-7; TRBD1 is the table's D call and was not checked against the DNA. TRBV21-1 is given as a pseudogene. The material was peripheral blood, obtained in the second trimester of pregnancy. The CDR3 bases are TGTGCCAGCAGCAAAGCGTCCAGGGAAAGCTCCTACGAGCAGTACTTC. Translation: CASSKASRESSYEQYF.